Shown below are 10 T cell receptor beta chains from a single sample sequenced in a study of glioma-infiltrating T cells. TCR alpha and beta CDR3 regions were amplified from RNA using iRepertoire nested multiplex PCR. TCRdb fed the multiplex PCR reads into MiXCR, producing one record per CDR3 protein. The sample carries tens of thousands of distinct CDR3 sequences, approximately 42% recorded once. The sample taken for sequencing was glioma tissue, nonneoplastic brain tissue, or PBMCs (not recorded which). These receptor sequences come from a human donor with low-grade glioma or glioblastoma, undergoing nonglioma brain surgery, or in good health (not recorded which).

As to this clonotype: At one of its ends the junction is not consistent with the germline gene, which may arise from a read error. CDR3 protein: CSGAGTGASTDTQYF. DNA of the CDR3: TGCAGTGGTGCCGGAACAGGGGCCAGCACAGATACGCAGTATTTC. The J gene is TRBJ2-3, the V gene TRBV20-1, with 7 bases aligning to TRBD1. From germline, CDR1 is DFQATT and CDR2 SNEGSKA (reference sequence). This CDR3 has 15 residues.

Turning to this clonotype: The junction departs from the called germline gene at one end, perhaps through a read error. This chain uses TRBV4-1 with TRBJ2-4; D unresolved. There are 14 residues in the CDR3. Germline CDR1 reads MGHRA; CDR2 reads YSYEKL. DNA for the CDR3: TGCGCCAGCAGCCAAGAGCTGGTCAGAAACATTCGGTACTTC. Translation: CASSQELVRNIRYF.

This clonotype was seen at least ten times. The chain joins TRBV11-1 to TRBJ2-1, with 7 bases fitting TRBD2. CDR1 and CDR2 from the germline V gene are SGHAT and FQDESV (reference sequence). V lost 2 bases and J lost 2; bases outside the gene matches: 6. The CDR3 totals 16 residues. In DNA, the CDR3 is TGTGCCAGCAGCTTAACCGGGACTAATCCCTACAATGAGCAGTTCTTC. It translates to CASSLTGTNPYNEQFF.

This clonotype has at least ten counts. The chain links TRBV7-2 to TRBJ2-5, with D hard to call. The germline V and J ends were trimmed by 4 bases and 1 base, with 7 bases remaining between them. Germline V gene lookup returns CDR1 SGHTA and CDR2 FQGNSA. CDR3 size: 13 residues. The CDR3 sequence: CASSSRVQETQYF. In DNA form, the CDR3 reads TGTGCCAGCAGCTCAAGGGTCCAAGAGACCCAGTACTTC. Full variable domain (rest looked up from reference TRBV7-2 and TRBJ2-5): GAGVSQSPSNKVTEKGKDVELRCDPISGHTALYWYRQSLGQGLEFLIYFQGNSAPDKSGLPSDRFSAERTGGSVSTLTIQRTQQEDSAVYLCASSSRVQETQYFGPGTRLLVL.

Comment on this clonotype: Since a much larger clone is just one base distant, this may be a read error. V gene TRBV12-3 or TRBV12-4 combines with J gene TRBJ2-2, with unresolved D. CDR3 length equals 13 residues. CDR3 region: CAGSLGSNGELFF. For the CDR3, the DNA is TGTGCCGGCAGTTTGGGTAGTAACGGGGAGCTGTTTTTT.

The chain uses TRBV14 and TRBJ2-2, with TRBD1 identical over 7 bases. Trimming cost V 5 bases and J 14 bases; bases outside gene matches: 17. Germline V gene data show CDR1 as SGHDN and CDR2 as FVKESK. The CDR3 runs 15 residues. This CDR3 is CASSRRQGYTGKLFF. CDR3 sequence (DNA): TGTGCCAGCAGCAGGAGACAGGGTTACACCGGGAAACTGTTTTTT.

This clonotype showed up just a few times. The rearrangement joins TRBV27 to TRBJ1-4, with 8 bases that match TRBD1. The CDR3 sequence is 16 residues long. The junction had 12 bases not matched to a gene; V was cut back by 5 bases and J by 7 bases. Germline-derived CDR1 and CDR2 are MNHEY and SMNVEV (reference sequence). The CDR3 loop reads CASSLSIRTGSEKLFF. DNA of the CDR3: TGTGCCAGCAGTCTTTCCATCAGGACAGGGTCTGAAAAACTGTTTTTT.

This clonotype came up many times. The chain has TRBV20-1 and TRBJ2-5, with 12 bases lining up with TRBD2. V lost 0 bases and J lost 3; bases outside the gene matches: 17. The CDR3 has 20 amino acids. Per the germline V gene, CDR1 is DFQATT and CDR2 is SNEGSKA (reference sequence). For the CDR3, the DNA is TGCAGTGCTAGAGATCCCTGGGGACTAGCGGGCCGAGGGAGTGAAGAGACCCAGTACTTC. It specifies CSARDPWGLAGRGSEETQYF.

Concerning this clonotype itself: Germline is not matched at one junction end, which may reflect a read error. The CDR3 is CASSLALVTDTQYF. In nucleotides, the CDR3 is TGTGCCAGCAGCTTAGCTTTGGTCACAGACACGCAGTATTTT. V is TRBV7-2 and J is TRBJ2-3; D call uncertain. The CDR3 sequence is 14 residues long. CDR1 and CDR2 (germline): SGHTA, FQGNSA. Looking up the rest from reference TRBV7-2 and TRBJ2-3 gives the full variable domain: GAGVSQSPSNKVTEKGKDVELRCDPISGHTALYWYRQSLGQGLEFLIYFQGNSAPDKSGLPSDRFSAERTGGSVSTLTIQRTQQEDSAVYLCASSLALVTDTQYFGPGTRLTVL.

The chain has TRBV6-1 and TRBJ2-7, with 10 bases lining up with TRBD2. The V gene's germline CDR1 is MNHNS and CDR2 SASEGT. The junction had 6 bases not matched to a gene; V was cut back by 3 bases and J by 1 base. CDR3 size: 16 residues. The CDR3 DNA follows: TGTGCCAGCAGTGATAGGACTAGCGGACTGTCCTACGAGCAGTACTTC. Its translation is CASSDRTSGLSYEQYF.